The next 11 T cell receptor beta chains were all read from a single sample in a study of shared clonotypes between healthy human individuals. TCRdb's table, derived via immunoSEQ multiplex PCR, lists solely in-frame clones and lacks some. The sample holds roughly 2,300,000 clones, 85% to 95% seen once. The sequencing input was naive CD4+ T cells from PBMCs. Subset denoted: CD45RA+ positively selected. The receptor source for this set is a man in his late teens or twenties in good health. Some clones in this sample may be carry-over from other donors' samples.

The chain employs TRBV7-2 and TRBJ1-1, with D possibly TRBD1 on 6 matching bases. Germline V CDR1 and CDR2: SGHTA, FQGNSA. With 2 bases removed from V and 8 bases from J, the gap between germline ends came to 12 bases. There are 13 residues in the CDR3. In DNA form, the CDR3 reads TGTGCCAGCAGCTTACCCCGAACAGGGGAAGCTTTCTTT. It specifies CASSLPRTGEAFF.

In its sample, this clone was seen once. V gene TRBV5-1 combines with J gene TRBJ2-5, with TRBD1 matching 9 bases. This CDR3 is built from 16 residues. Looked up from germline, CDR1 is SGHRS and CDR2 is YFSETQ. Trimming at V came to 4 bases and at J to 1 base, leaving 8 bases not matched to a gene. In DNA, the CDR3 is TGCGCCAGCAGCAGGGGAGGGACAGGGCTCCAAGAGACCCAGTACTTC. Amino acid sequence: CASSRGGTGLQETQYF.

A single count supports this clone. CDR3 sequence: CASSLAPLNTEAFF. The DNA for the CDR3 is TGTGCCAGCAGTTTGGCCCCCCTGAACACTGAAGCTTTCTTT. This rearrangement joins TRBV28 to TRBJ1-1; D not resolved. The V gene's germline CDR1 is MDHEN and CDR2 SYDVKM. CDR3 size: 14 residues. The V gene lost 3 bases and the J gene lost 0 bases, with 8 bases spanning the gap.

The chain links TRBV30 to TRBJ2-5, with 8 bases matching TRBD1. The trim removed 0 bases at V and 0 bases at J, leaving 12 bases unmatched. The CDR3 totals 18 residues. Per germline, CDR1 GTSNPN and CDR2 SVGIG (reference sequence). The CDR3 sequence is CAWSVQGGKFWYQETQYF. The CDR3 nucleotides are TGTGCCTGGAGTGTACAGGGGGGCAAGTTTTGGTACCAAGAGACCCAGTACTTC.

As for this clone: Other DNA sequences in this specimen translate into the identical CDR3. The rearrangement links TRBV5-1 to TRBJ2-5, with unresolved D. Per the germline V gene, CDR1 is SGHRS and CDR2 is YFSETQ. Trimming left V 1 base short and J 5 bases short, with 9 bases between. The CDR3 runs to 13 residues. The DNA of the CDR3 is TGCGCCAGCAGCTTGTTGGGTGGGGAGACCCAGTACTTC. Translation gives CASSLLGGETQYF.

The chain combines TRBV2 with TRBJ1-3; TRBD1 is a possible D gene (5 bases). Germline V gene sequence: CDR1 SNHLY, CDR2 FYNNEI. This CDR3 spans 18 amino acids. The V end lost 3 bases, the J end lost 3 bases, and 21 bases lay between the germline ends. The CDR3 DNA follows: TGTGCCAGCAGTGAGATGAGAGAAGTGTTGGGGGATGGAAACACCATATATTTT. This codes for CASSEMREVLGDGNTIYF.

This chain joins TRBV4-2 and TRBJ2-7; 12 nucleotides align to TRBD1. CDR1 and CDR2 from the germline V gene are LGHNA and YNFKEQ. There are 16 residues in the CDR3. The ends lost 2 bases at V and 5 bases at J; junction bases unmatched: 7. CDR3 nucleotide sequence: TGTGCCAGCAGCCAACATCCGGGACAGGGGGCAGACGAGCAGTACTTC. Protein product: CASSQHPGQGADEQYF.

V gene TRBV14 combines with J gene TRBJ2-7; D is unresolved. Germline CDR1 SGHDN, CDR2 FVKESK. With 1 base removed from V and 7 bases from J, the gap between germline ends came to 17 bases. The CDR3 runs 15 residues. CDR3 DNA sequence: TGTGCCAGCAGCCAAGTTGGGTCCTTTGCGACTGAGCAGTACTTC. This translates into CASSQVGSFATEQYF.

The chain joins TRBV2 to TRBJ2-7; 7 bases line up with TRBD1. With 0 bases clipped from V and 2 bases from J, the junction kept 4 bases outside the gene matches. This CDR3 is built from 15 residues. Germline V gene sequence: CDR1 SNHLY, CDR2 FYNNEI. The CDR3 region has the DNA TGTGCCAGCAGTGAAGCGGACAGGTTCCCCTACGAGCAGTACTTC. This translates into CASSEADRFPYEQYF.

The genes are TRBV19 and TRBJ2-5, with TRBD1 matching over 12 bases. Germline-derived CDR1 and CDR2 are LNHDA and SQIVND (reference sequence). This CDR3 region has 14 residues. The J segment lost 5 bases and the V segment lost 10 bases, leaving 8 bases of the junction unmatched. The CDR3 DNA reads TGTGCCACAAAGGGACAGGGGGCATTGGAGACCCAGTACTTC. It translates to CATKGQGALETQYF.

This chain links TRBV28 with TRBJ1-5; TRBD1 aligns across 9 bases. Germline trimming cut 1 base from V and 7 bases from J; bases unmatched to any gene: 14. The CDR3 loop spans 18 amino acids. The V gene's germline CDR1 is MDHEN and CDR2 SYDVKM. CDR3 residues: CASSLYRPDRGFLQPQHF. Written as DNA, the CDR3 is TGTGCCAGCAGTTTATATAGGCCGGACAGGGGATTTTTGCAGCCCCAGCATTTT.